Detailed here is one T cell receptor beta chain. Antigen unknown. The sample comes from a study of blood T cells in healthy people across ages. Study-wide results and caveats: Researchers report that TCR beta diversity correlated strongly with naive T cell percentage. Older age went with lower TCR beta diversity per million T cells, in a roughly linear way.

PCR was performed a second time for about 7 to 11 cycles using a sample-barcoded 5' primer and a J-beta primer mix. TCRdb reanalysed the 5' RACE reads using MiXCR and keeps one entry per CDR3 protein. This table holds under 2,000,000 distinct CDR3 sequences, roughly 50% found once. The source of this sequence is a woman between 35 and 50 years old in good health. The sample was blood.

The CDR3 DNA follows: TGCAGTGCCTACCTTCCGGGACTAGCGGTCCAAGAGACCCAGTACTTC. Translating it yields CSAYLPGLAVQETQYF. The rearrangement links TRBV20-1 to TRBJ2-5, with 11 positions matching TRBD2. The germline CDR1 and CDR2 sequences are DFQATT and SNEGSKA (reference sequence). The CDR3 runs to 16 residues. V gave up 6 bases and J gave up 1 base; unmatched junction bases: 10.